This T cell receptor (beta chain) was sequenced during a study of neurological immune-mediated disorders. Findings and limits, study-wide: While HTLV-1-associated myelopathy showed the greatest TCR clonal expansion, multiple sclerosis showed the least, falling below healthy controls.

Synthesis of cDNA was performed by 5'RACE using 10-nucleotide random UMIs. TCRdb reprocessed the 5' RACE reads via MiXCR and lists one record per CDR3 protein. Of some 79,000 distinct CDR3 sequences listed, 13% to 15% are singletons. The CDR3 runs 14 residues. Germline V gene lookup returns CDR1 SGHTA and CDR2 FQGNSA. Trimming cost V 2 bases and J 4 bases, with 8 bases left between them. As for this clonotype: Its antigen is still unknown.

As healthy controls, volunteers from a blood bank in Maryland, USA, were used. For the unsorted libraries, 2 million PBMCs stored at -80 C served as input. The clonotype was recovered from a woman in her fifties or sixties in good health. V gene TRBV7-2 combines with J gene TRBJ2-2; maybe TRBD1 (6 bases). Sequenced input: PBMCs. CDR3 coding DNA: TGTGCCAGCAGCTTATGGGGGCGCACCGGGGAGCTGTTTTTT. It translates to CASSLWGRTGELFF. The entire variable domain, with the rest obtained from reference TRBV7-2 and TRBJ2-2, is as follows: GAGVSQSPSNKVTEKGKDVELRCDPISGHTALYWYRQSLGQGLEFLIYFQGNSAPDKSGLPSDRFSAERTGGSVSTLTIQRTQQEDSAVYLCASSLWGRTGELFFGEGSRLTVL.